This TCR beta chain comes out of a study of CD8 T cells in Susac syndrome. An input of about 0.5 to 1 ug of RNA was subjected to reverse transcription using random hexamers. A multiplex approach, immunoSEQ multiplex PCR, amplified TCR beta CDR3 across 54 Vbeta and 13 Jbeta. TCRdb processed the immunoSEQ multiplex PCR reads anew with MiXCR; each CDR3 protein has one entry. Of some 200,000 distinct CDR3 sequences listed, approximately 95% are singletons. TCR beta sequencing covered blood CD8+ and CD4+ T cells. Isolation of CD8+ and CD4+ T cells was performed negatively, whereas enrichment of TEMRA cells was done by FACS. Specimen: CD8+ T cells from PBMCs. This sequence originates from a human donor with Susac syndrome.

The CDR3 nucleotides are TGTGCCAGCAGCCCCTCGGGACGGACCTACGAGCAGTACTTC. It specifies CASSPSGRTYEQYF. The V call is TRBV27, the J call TRBJ2-7; D tentatively reads TRBD1 or TRBD2 (5 bases each). The CDR3 loop spans 14 amino acids. V was cut by 6 bases and J by 2 bases, with 14 bases left in between. Germline lookup yields CDR1 MNHEY and CDR2 SMNVEV (reference sequence).